The 23 T cell receptor beta chains below come from one sample, sequenced in a study of cytomegalovirus exposure and HLA in healthy donors. PCR employed 60 Vbeta and 13 Jbeta primers. Generated by immunoSEQ multiplex PCR, the TCRdb table keeps only in-frame clones and is missing some. The sample lists almost 70,000 clones, approximately 70% occurring once. Sample: PBMCs. Receptor source: a male donor in good health and CMV-seropositive.

The chain employs TRBV6-6 and TRBJ1-5; D uncertain. This CDR3 region has 15 residues. CDR1 and CDR2 from the germline V gene are MNHNY and SVGAGI (reference sequence). V gave up 5 bases and J gave up 3 bases, with 14 bases separating them. The CDR3 loop reads CASSIGGLPNQPQHF. CDR3 sequence (DNA): TGTGCCAGCAGTATCGGCGGACTCCCCAATCAGCCCCAGCATTTT.

The chain uses TRBV4-1 and TRBJ1-2, with a weak D call TRBD1 (5 bases). V was pared by 0 bases and J by 2 bases, with 10 bases between. The CDR3 extends over 15 amino acids. Germline V gene sequence: CDR1 MGHRA, CDR2 YSYEKL. The CDR3 nucleotides are TGCGCCAGCAGCCAAGATGCCGGGGGGAACTATGGCTACACCTTC. This sequence encodes CASSQDAGGNYGYTF.

The chain employs TRBV28 and TRBJ2-5, with TRBD2 matching over 10 bases. Judging by the DNA end, TRBJ2-7 fits better; the J call may be wrong. The CDR3 sequence is 15 residues long. Germline loops: CDR1 MDHEN, CDR2 SYDVKM. CDR3 in DNA: TGTGCCAGCAGAGGCTTAGCGGGAGGTTCTCACGAGCAGTACTTC. It yields the protein CASRGLAGGSHEQYF.

This clone showed up just a few times. This rearrangement joins TRBV10-1 to TRBJ2-1, with 10 bases identical to TRBD2. This CDR3 contains 17 residues. Per germline, CDR1 WNHNN and CDR2 SYGVQD (reference sequence). Trimming at V came to 6 bases and at J to 3 bases, leaving 11 bases not matched to a gene. The CDR3 reads CASSRAGGPKNYNEQFF. In nucleotides, the CDR3 is TGCGCCAGCAGCCGAGCGGGAGGGCCTAAAAACTACAATGAGCAGTTCTTC.

The J gene is TRBJ2-7, the V gene TRBV25-1; 11 bases match TRBD1. This CDR3 region has 14 residues. CDR1 and CDR2 (germline): MGHDK, SYGVNS. V gave up 3 bases and J gave up 2 bases; unmatched junction bases: 0. CDR3 nucleotides: TGTGCCAGCAGTGAGGGACAGGGGGCCTACGAGCAGTACTTC. It yields the protein CASSEGQGAYEQYF.

A single count supports this clone. The chain couples TRBV12-5 to TRBJ1-1, with D possibly being TRBD1 (6 bases). Germline loops: CDR1 LGHNT, CDR2 FRNRAP. With 0 bases removed from V and 1 base from J, the gap between germline ends came to 18 bases. This CDR3 comprises 18 residues. As DNA, the CDR3 is TGTGCTAGTGGTTTGGTACTTGGACAGTTGATGAAGAACACTGAAGCTTTCTTT. The encoded protein is CASGLVLGQLMKNTEAFF.

On this clone: Additional DNA sequences in this sample encode the identical CDR3. The chain combines TRBV4-3 with TRBJ1-5; D ambiguous. The germline CDR1 and CDR2 sequences are LGHNA and YSLEER. Trimming stripped 0 bases from V and 6 bases from J, with 6 bases between. CDR3 length: 13 amino acids. This CDR3 is CASSQDPGQPQHF. The DNA for the CDR3 is TGCGCCAGCAGCCAAGACCCCGGTCAGCCCCAGCATTTT.

The chain links TRBV6-1 to TRBJ2-5; 9 bases line up with TRBD2. The CDR3 sequence is 15 residues long. V lost 7 bases to trimming and J lost 3 bases; unmatched junction nucleotides: 9. In germline, CDR1 is MNHNS, CDR2 SASEGT. CDR3: CASTRLAGLEETQYF. CDR3 DNA: TGTGCCAGCACGAGGCTAGCGGGACTTGAAGAGACCCAGTACTTC.

This clone was observed a handful of times. The J gene is TRBJ2-7, the V gene TRBV7-6, with D perhaps TRBD2 (6 bases). Germline V CDR1 and CDR2: SGHVS, FNYEAQ. The V gene lost 4 bases and the J gene lost 6 bases, with 10 bases spanning the gap. The CDR3 runs to 12 residues. The CDR3 coding sequence is TGTGCCAGCAGCTCGCGGAGGGGCGAGCAGTACTTC. It specifies CASSSRRGEQYF.

This clone was seen a handful of times. The chain uses TRBV7-2 and TRBJ1-5; tentatively, D is TRBD1 (5 bases). The V gene lost 8 bases and the J gene lost 1 base, with 12 bases spanning the gap. The CDR3 extends over 14 amino acids. CDR1 and CDR2 from the germline V gene are SGHTA and FQGNSA. CDR3 nucleotides: TGTGCCAGCTTCCTATGGGGCAGCAATCAGCCCCAGCATTTT. Translation: CASFLWGSNQPQHF.

The V call is TRBV21-1, the J call TRBJ1-4. TRBV21-1 is a known pseudogene. The CDR3 sequence is 15 residues long. CDR3: CASSWLPGGAEKLFF. The CDR3 DNA follows: TGTGCCAGCAGCTGGTTACCGGGGGGCGCAGAAAAACTGTTTTTT.

V usage is TRBV27 and J usage is TRBJ2-6; D is uncertain. Trimming removed 4 bases from V and 0 bases from J, with 4 bases in between. The germline gives CDR1 MNHEY, CDR2 SMNVEV (reference sequence). The CDR3 covers 14 residues. The CDR3 coding sequence is TGTGCCAGCAGTTCCCTCTCTGGGGCCAACGTCCTGACTTTC. Translation: CASSSLSGANVLTF. Full variable domain (remainder filled in from reference TRBV27 and TRBJ2-6): EAQVTQNPRYLITVTGKKLTVTCSQNMNHEYMSWYRQDPGLGLRQIYYSMNVEVTDKGDVPEGYKVSRKEKRNFPLILESPSPNQTSLYFCASSSLSGANVLTFGAGSRLTVL.

CDR3 loop: CASSWDRQNEQFF. CDR3 DNA sequence: TGTGCCAGCAGCTGGGACAGACAGAATGAGCAGTTCTTC. The chain carries TRBV7-3 and TRBJ2-1; TRBD1 matches at 7 bases. The CDR3 has 13 amino acids. V lost 4 bases, J lost 7 bases, and 4 bases stayed unmatched. The germline gives CDR1 SGHTA, CDR2 FQGTGA.

The rearrangement joins TRBV5-1 to TRBJ2-2; D is ambiguous. Germline lookup yields CDR1 SGHRS and CDR2 YFSETQ. V was shortened by 0 bases and J by 0 bases, with 9 bases between the two germline ends. The CDR3 runs 16 residues. The CDR3 protein is CASSLGPVANTGELFF. CDR3 DNA: TGCGCCAGCAGCTTGGGCCCAGTGGCGAACACCGGGGAGCTGTTTTTT.

This clone was seen a single time. This chain uses TRBV5-5 with TRBJ2-7; no definite D call. CDR3 length: 16 residues. CDR1 and CDR2 (germline): SGHKS, YYEKEE (reference sequence). With 2 bases removed from V and 3 bases from J, the gap between germline ends came to 18 bases. The CDR3 DNA reads TGTGCCAGCAGCTTTAGACCGACTCGAGGAAGCTACGAGCAGTACTTC. Its protein product is CASSFRPTRGSYEQYF.

CDR3 DNA: TGCGCCAGCAGCCCCCGAAGGGCGGGGGGAGAGACCCAGTACTTC. Its protein product is CASSPRRAGGETQYF. The chain uses TRBV4-3 and TRBJ2-5; 8 positions match TRBD2. After removal of 4 bases from V and 4 bases from J, the junction contained 8 bases not matched to a gene. Germline-derived CDR1 and CDR2 are LGHNA and YSLEER. This CDR3 has 15 residues.

The J gene is TRBJ2-1, the V gene TRBV30; no definite D call. The CDR3 spans 12 residues. Germline V gene lookup returns CDR1 GTSNPN and CDR2 SVGIG (reference sequence). The V and J ends lost 2 bases and 6 bases respectively, with 8 bases between them. The CDR3 is CAWSSTVNEQFF. In DNA form, the CDR3 reads TGTGCCTGGAGTTCCACAGTCAATGAGCAGTTCTTC. Combining the CDR3 with reference TRBV30 and TRBJ2-1 gives the whole variable domain SQTIHQWPATLVQPVGSPLSLECTVEGTSNPNLYWYRQAAGRGLQLLFYSVGIGQISSEVPQNLSASRPQDRQFILSSKKLLLSDSGFYLCAWSSTVNEQFFGPGTRLTVL.

This CDR3 is CASSYQGQGYEQYF. DNA of the CDR3: TGTGCCAGCAGTTACCAGGGACAGGGCTACGAGCAGTACTTC. The V call is TRBV6-6, the J call TRBJ2-7; 9 positions match TRBD1. The J segment lost 3 bases and the V segment lost 2 bases, leaving 2 bases of the junction unmatched. This CDR3 region has 14 residues. Looked up from germline, CDR1 is MNHNY and CDR2 is SVGAGI (reference sequence).

V is TRBV5-1 and J is TRBJ2-7; 7 nucleotides match TRBD1. Per the germline V gene, CDR1 is SGHRS and CDR2 is YFSETQ. There are 14 residues in the CDR3. With V trimmed by 4 bases and J by 2 bases, 6 bases remained unmatched. Written as DNA, the CDR3 is TGCGCCAGCAGCACAACAGGGGTAACCTACGAGCAGTACTTC. This codes for CASSTTGVTYEQYF.

The chain carries TRBV18 and TRBJ2-7, with TRBD1 identical over 8 bases. Germline values: CDR1 KGHSH, CDR2 LQKENI. The ends lost 2 bases at V and 4 bases at J; junction bases unmatched: 7. This CDR3 has 15 residues. CDR3 bases: TGTGCCAGCTCACCAGACGTGACAGGGGCTTACGAGCAGTACTTC. It encodes CASSPDVTGAYEQYF.

This rearrangement joins TRBV9 to TRBJ1-1; D unresolved. The V gene lost 3 bases and the J gene lost 0 bases, with 12 bases spanning the gap. In germline, CDR1 is SGDLS, CDR2 YYNGEE. CDR3 length: 15 residues. In DNA, the CDR3 is TGTGCCAGCAGCGAGGTCGGGGTAATGAACACTGAAGCTTTCTTT. As protein: CASSEVGVMNTEAFF.

The chain employs TRBV30 and TRBJ1-1, with 7 bases lining up with TRBD1. CDR3 length: 14 amino acids. Germline assignment: CDR1 GTSNPN and CDR2 SVGIG (reference sequence). The V gene end was trimmed by 2 bases and the J gene end by 3 bases; junction bases not matched to a gene: 6. CDR3 sequence: CAWSKTGLYTEAFF. Here the CDR3 DNA reads TGTGCCTGGAGTAAGACAGGGTTGTACACTGAAGCTTTCTTT.

V usage is TRBV19 and J usage is TRBJ1-2, with 7 bases that match TRBD1. This CDR3 spans 15 amino acids. CDR1 is LNHDA and CDR2 is SQIVND in the germline V gene (reference sequence). The V segment lost 5 bases and the J segment 8 bases; nucleotides outside the gene matches: 14. The CDR3 DNA reads as TGTGCCAGTAGTGCCACCGGGACGGCAGGGGGAGGCTACACCTTC. It encodes CASSATGTAGGGYTF.